The TCR beta chain under discussion was sequenced for a study of cytomegalovirus exposure and HLA in healthy donors. Notes on the study in general: The authors listed about 170 TCR beta chains as cytomegalovirus-associated.

Primers: 60 Vbeta forward and 13 Jbeta reverse. TCRdb's table, derived via immunoSEQ multiplex PCR, lists solely in-frame clones and lacks some. This table has tens of thousands of clones, 60% to 80% appearing once. This clone was observed at least ten times. Its antigen is unknown. This sequence was found in a man aged 40-55 years in good health and CMV-seronegative. Sequences were obtained from PBMCs.

The CDR3 DNA sequence: TGTGCCAGCAGCCATTGGGGAGGGGGGTACGAGCAGTACTTC. It is translated as CASSHWGGGYEQYF. The rearrangement links TRBV7-8 to TRBJ2-7; weak D call: TRBD2 (7 bases). Germline V gene data show CDR1 as SGHVS and CDR2 as FQNEAQ. The CDR3 is made up of 14 amino acids. Trimming removed 5 bases at V and 4 bases at J, with 15 bases between.